What follows are 10 T cell receptor beta chains derived from one specimen sequenced in a study of CDR3 diversity in severe acne. TCRdb analysed the PCR reads with MiXCR anew, one entry per CDR3 protein. In the table there are more than 70,000 distinct CDR3 sequences, over 45% of which are singletons. The sequenced sample consisted of blood. These receptors came from a male donor in good health, serving as a control.

This clonotype has ten or more counts. V usage is TRBV10-3 and J usage is TRBJ2-6; 10 bases are shared with TRBD1. CDR1 is ENHRY, CDR2 SYGVKD, per germline. J was trimmed by 4 bases and V by 5 bases; bases with no gene match: 5. This CDR3 region has 16 residues. CDR3 in amino acids: CAISRQGAYGANVLTF. CDR3 DNA: TGTGCCATCAGTCGACAGGGGGCTTACGGGGCCAACGTCCTGACTTTC.

This clonotype was detected ten times or more. This chain links TRBV5-6 with TRBJ2-7, with 7 bases identical to TRBD2. J lost 4 bases, V lost 4 bases, and 8 bases had no gene match. The CDR3 totals 14 residues. CDR1 and CDR2 (germline): SGHDT, YYEEEE. The CDR3 loop reads CASSAGEDSYEQYF. The CDR3 nucleotides read TGTGCCAGCAGCGCGGGGGAAGACAGTTACGAGCAGTACTTC.

The chain combines TRBV6-1 with TRBJ2-7; 9 bases map to TRBD2. V dropped 2 bases and J dropped 1; count of bases not matched to a gene: 9. CDR3 length equals 17 residues. The germline V gene has CDR1 MNHNS and CDR2 SASEGT. The CDR3 spells CASSEKGRLAESYEQYF. The DNA of the CDR3 is TGTGCCAGCAGTGAAAAGGGTCGACTAGCGGAGTCCTACGAGCAGTACTTC.

In its sample, this clonotype was seen once. The chain couples TRBV20-1 to TRBJ1-6, with TRBD1 matching over 7 bases. Germline assignment: CDR1 DFQATT and CDR2 SNEGSKA (reference sequence). The CDR3 runs to 16 residues. The V and J ends lost 6 bases and 13 bases, in that order; junction bases with no gene match: 21. The CDR3 sequence: CSANRPGGTSNQPLHF. DNA of the CDR3: TGCAGTGCCAATAGGCCAGGGGGTACTAGCAATCAGCCCCTCCACTTT.

The rearrangement joins TRBV7-9 to TRBJ2-7, with 8 nucleotides matching TRBD2. The CDR3 sequence is 16 residues long. The V segment lost 5 bases and the J segment 2 bases; nucleotides outside the gene matches: 11. Germline V lookup: CDR1 SEHNR, CDR2 FQNEAQ (reference sequence). The CDR3 DNA follows: TGTGCCAGCAGCCCCCGGGGGGGACAACGCCCCTACGAGCAGTACTTC. Its translation is CASSPRGGQRPYEQYF.

The chain couples TRBV12-3 or TRBV12-4 to TRBJ2-2; D is undetermined. This CDR3 has 16 amino acids. Deletions cut 7 bases from V and 1 base from J, with 16 bases between. The CDR3 DNA sequence: TGTGCCAGCACCGAAAACCCTATGGGGAACACCGGGGAGCTGTTTTTT. It translates to CASTENPMGNTGELFF.

This clonotype is labeled as medium-sized (0.01 to 0.1%). The chain combines TRBV20-1 with TRBJ2-1; 14 bases line up with TRBD2. Germline values: CDR1 DFQATT, CDR2 SNEGSKA (reference sequence). V gave up 6 bases and J gave up 8 bases; unmatched junction bases: 15. The CDR3 length is 17 residues. CDR3 loop: CSAHGRLAGGPADEQFF. CDR3 sequence (DNA): TGCAGTGCCCATGGTCGACTAGCGGGAGGGCCGGCGGATGAGCAGTTCTTC.

This clonotype has only a few counts. The germline gene is not matched at one end of the junction; a read error may be the cause. This chain joins TRBV20-1 and TRBJ2-1; 10 bases match TRBD2. In germline, CDR1 is DFQATT, CDR2 SNEGSKA (reference sequence). CDR3 size: 12 residues. The CDR3 is CSARRAGGPGLF. The CDR3 DNA reads as TGCAGTGCTAGGCGAGCGGGAGGGCCTGGTCTCTTC.

The CDR3 loop is CASSLGLAAGRPALAAFF. CDR3 in DNA: TGTGCCAGCAGCTTGGGTCTCGCGGCCGGGCGCCCAGCGTTGGCGGCTTTCTTT. V usage is TRBV5-4 and J usage is TRBJ1-1; no firm D call. V was trimmed by 0 bases and J by 11 bases, leaving 29 bases between them. CDR1 and CDR2 from the germline V gene are SGHNT and YYREEE (reference sequence). The CDR3 length is 18 residues.

This chain connects TRBV19 to TRBJ2-2; TRBD1 is a possible D gene (5 bases). This CDR3 has 14 residues. V lost 4 bases and J 8 bases, leaving 14 bases between the germline ends. Germline values: CDR1 LNHDA, CDR2 SQIVND (reference sequence). The CDR3 DNA sequence: TGTGCCAGTAGTAGAACAGGAACGAGTGGGGAGCTGTTTTTT. It translates to CASSRTGTSGELFF.